One and the same sample provided the 15 T cell receptor beta chains below, sequenced in a study of blood T cell repertoires in COVID-19. Some clones are missing from TCRdb's copy, which holds only in-frame ones; the method was immunoSEQ multiplex PCR. The sample has about 260,000 clones, about 91% seen once. The sample was peripheral blood. These receptors were obtained from a person aged 18 to 29 with COVID-19, enrolled during active disease.

V gene TRBV6-5 combines with J gene TRBJ1-4, with 11 bases that match TRBD1. The V gene's germline CDR1 is MNHEY and CDR2 SVGAGI. V was pared by 6 bases and J by 5 bases, with 5 bases of the junction left unmatched. The CDR3 consists of 15 residues. CDR3 protein: CASRRTGGGNEKLFF. CDR3 DNA sequence: TGTGCCAGCAGGCGGACAGGGGGCGGGAATGAAAAACTGTTTTTT.

The V and J genes are TRBV13 and TRBJ2-1; no definite D call. Germline lookup yields CDR1 PRHDT and CDR2 FYEKMQ (reference sequence). V was clipped by 5 bases and J by 5 bases, with 10 bases between them. This CDR3 region has 13 residues. The CDR3 reads CASSPAPDNEQFF. DNA for the CDR3: TGTGCCAGCAGCCCTGCCCCAGACAATGAGCAGTTCTTC.

The chain recombines TRBV19 with TRBJ1-2; 7 bases map to TRBD1. The germline V gene encodes CDR1 LNHDA and CDR2 SQIVND (reference sequence). With 7 bases clipped from V and 4 bases from J, the junction kept 3 bases outside the gene matches. The CDR3 is 12 amino acids. The CDR3 DNA reads TGTGCCAGTACCCGACAGGGCTATGGCTACACCTTC. As protein: CASTRQGYGYTF.

The chain uses TRBV9 and TRBJ2-7; TRBD1 might be the D (6 bases). V was clipped by 3 bases and J by 6 bases, with 16 bases between them. CDR1 and CDR2 (germline): SGDLS, YYNGEE. CDR3 length equals 14 residues. CDR3 nucleotide sequence: TGTGCCAGCAGCGCGAGGGACACCATGTTCGAGCAGTACTTC. Encoded protein: CASSARDTMFEQYF.

The chain has TRBV19 and TRBJ1-5; D unclear. V dropped 7 bases and J dropped 3 bases, with 13 bases sitting between them. There are 14 residues in the CDR3. Germline V gene sequence: CDR1 LNHDA, CDR2 SQIVND (reference sequence). For the CDR3, the DNA is TGTGCCAGTATGACGCTCGGAGTCAATCAGCCCCAGCATTTT. Translating it yields CASMTLGVNQPQHF.

The chain has TRBV29-1 and TRBJ2-1; TRBD1 aligns across 9 bases. Germline V lookup: CDR1 SQVTM, CDR2 ANQGSEA. V was clipped by 5 bases and J by 4 bases; unmatched bases: 6. The CDR3 is made up of 14 amino acids. The CDR3 here is CSVSGTGSYNEQFF. The CDR3 DNA reads TGCAGCGTTTCCGGGACAGGGAGTTACAATGAGCAGTTCTTC.

J is TRBJ1-2 and V is TRBV12-5, with D possibly being TRBD1 (6 bases). The germline V gene encodes CDR1 LGHNT and CDR2 FRNRAP. Trimming removed 0 bases from V and 5 bases from J, with 19 bases in between. This CDR3 comprises 17 residues. CDR3 nucleotides: TGTGCTAGTGGTTTGGTAGAGGGTCCGGGACAAAAATATGGCTACACCTTC. Translating gives CASGLVEGPGQKYGYTF.

The genes are TRBV2 and TRBJ1-6, with D possibly being TRBD1 (5 bases). This CDR3 is built from 13 residues. The germline CDR1 and CDR2 sequences are SNHLY and FYNNEI. The CDR3 nucleotides are TGTGCTACTAAAGCGGGGGTTAATTCACCCCTCCACTTT. Translation: CATKAGVNSPLHF.

The table lists this clone with a few counts. The rearrangement uses TRBV19 and TRBJ2-7; the D gene is possibly TRBD2 (5 bases). The CDR3 is made up of 11 amino acids. CDR1 and CDR2 from the germline V gene are LNHDA and SQIVND (reference sequence). Trimming stripped 6 bases from V and 6 bases from J, with 9 bases between. The CDR3 nucleotides are TGTGCCAGTAGCAATGGAGGCGAGCAGTACTTC. This codes for CASSNGGEQYF.

The CDR3 sequence: CASSISGSNQPQHF. As DNA, the CDR3 is TGTGCCAGTAGTATCTCAGGAAGCAATCAGCCCCAGCATTTT. V gene TRBV19 combines with J gene TRBJ1-5; D not certain. Germline V gene data show CDR1 as LNHDA and CDR2 as SQIVND (reference sequence). V was trimmed by 3 bases and J by 1 base, leaving 7 bases between them. The length of the CDR3 is 14 residues.

The CDR3 sequence is CASRPQGGGINEQFF. The CDR3 DNA sequence: TGTGCCAGCAGACCCCAGGGCGGGGGGATCAATGAGCAGTTCTTC. This chain uses TRBV28 with TRBJ2-1; TRBD2 matches at 8 bases. CDR1 is MDHEN and CDR2 is SYDVKM in the germline V gene. The CDR3 is 15 amino acids. V lost 6 bases, J lost 6 bases, and 10 bases stayed unmatched.

The rearrangement links TRBV29-1 to TRBJ2-7; D gene unclear. Germline V lookup: CDR1 SQVTM, CDR2 ANQGSEA. The CDR3 sequence is 12 residues long. V was pared by 3 bases and J by 5 bases, with 11 bases between. The CDR3 region is CSVDYDRNEQYF. CDR3 DNA: TGCAGCGTTGACTATGATCGAAACGAGCAGTACTTC.

The rearrangement links TRBV24-1 to TRBJ2-1; 14 bases match TRBD2. This CDR3 is built from 21 residues. V trimming: 3 bases; J trimming: 0 bases; junction bases outside the gene matches: 12. CDR1 KGHDR and CDR2 SFDVKD come from the germline V gene. CDR3 nucleotide sequence: TGTGCCACCAGTGATGCTACGGGACTAGCGGGAGCCAGAAGCTCCTACAATGAGCAGTTCTTC. Translation gives CATSDATGLAGARSSYNEQFF.

This chain joins TRBV6-5 and TRBJ2-7; D gene ambiguous. CDR1 is MNHEY, CDR2 SVGAGI, per germline. The V gene lost 4 bases and the J gene lost 1 base, with 11 bases spanning the gap. The CDR3 extends over 14 amino acids. The CDR3 DNA reads as TGTGCCAGCAGTTGGCACAGTTCTTCCTACGAGCAGTACTTC. Residues: CASSWHSSSYEQYF.

The chain employs TRBV7-9 and TRBJ2-3; 9 nucleotides line up with TRBD2. Per the germline V gene, CDR1 is SEHNR and CDR2 is FQNEAQ (reference sequence). The CDR3 sequence is 15 residues long. Losses at the gene ends were 3 bases for V and 4 bases for J; bases not matched to a gene: 5. The CDR3 nucleotides read TGTGCCAGCAGCTTGAAGCGGGAGGACGCAGATACGCAGTATTTT. This encodes CASSLKREDADTQYF.